Each of the 8 T cell receptor beta chains below was sequenced from the same sample in a study of technical replicates of blood from a handful of donors. Sequencing was performed with immunoSEQ multiplex PCR; in TCRdb, only in-frame clones are kept and a portion is missing. The sample consists of approximately 73,000 clones, 96% of them appearing once. Sequencing was performed on T cells isolated from PBMCs. These receptor sequences come from a human donor in good health.

This chain links TRBV29-1 with TRBJ2-1; D unclear. The germline gives CDR1 SQVTM, CDR2 ANQGSEA. Trimming took 5 bases from V and 10 from J, leaving 9 bases between them. CDR3 length: 10 amino acids. The CDR3 coding sequence is TGCAGCGTTACCCCAGCGGAGCAGTTCTTC. It translates to CSVTPAEQFF.

This chain uses TRBV19 with TRBJ1-2; D gene uncertain. V was trimmed by 2 bases and J by 6 bases, leaving 10 bases between them. Germline V lookup: CDR1 LNHDA, CDR2 SQIVND (reference sequence). This CDR3 contains 13 residues. The CDR3 here is CASSIIGPNGYTF. The CDR3 DNA reads as TGTGCCAGTAGTATAATCGGTCCCAATGGCTACACCTTC.

The V call is TRBV7-9, the J call TRBJ2-7, with TRBD1 matching 9 bases. CDR3 size: 16 residues. J gave up 6 bases and V 5 bases, and 14 bases lay outside the gene matches. In germline, CDR1 is SEHNR, CDR2 FQNEAQ (reference sequence). CDR3 protein: CASSLITGTGNVEQYF. The CDR3 region has the DNA TGTGCCAGCAGCCTCATAACCGGGACAGGGAATGTCGAGCAGTACTTC.

The J gene is TRBJ2-7, the V gene TRBV19; 8 bases fit TRBD1. The junction had 4 bases not matched to a gene; V was cut back by 6 bases and J by 3 bases. From germline, CDR1 is LNHDA and CDR2 SQIVND (reference sequence). The CDR3 totals 13 residues. The CDR3 nucleotides are TGTGCCAGTAGCCCACAGGGGGACTACGAGCAGTACTTC. Residues: CASSPQGDYEQYF.

The chain is built from TRBV28 and TRBJ1-2; TRBD1 is a possible D gene (6 bases). Per the germline V gene, CDR1 is MDHEN and CDR2 is SYDVKM. Deletions cut 5 bases from V and 7 bases from J, with 14 bases between. The CDR3 is made up of 13 amino acids. CDR3 bases: TGTGCCAGCAGTAGGACAGTCGTCTCTGGCTACACCTTC. Its protein is CASSRTVVSGYTF.

V and J are TRBV13 and TRBJ1-1; D possibly corresponds to TRBD1 (6 bases). Germline V gives CDR1 PRHDT, CDR2 FYEKMQ (reference sequence). This CDR3 region has 15 residues. V was shortened by 5 bases and J by 4 bases, with 17 bases between the two germline ends. For the CDR3, the DNA is TGTGCCAGCAGCCCTTTTCTAGGGGGGGGCACTGAAGCTTTCTTT. This gives the protein CASSPFLGGGTEAFF.

V and J are TRBV6-1 and TRBJ1-1, with 8 bases identical to TRBD1. CDR3 length: 13 amino acids. J was trimmed by 6 bases and V by 5 bases; bases with no gene match: 5. Per the germline V gene, CDR1 is MNHNS and CDR2 is SASEGT. For the CDR3, the DNA is TGTGCCAGCAGTCTGGACAGGGATTCTGAAGCTTTCTTT. This gives the protein CASSLDRDSEAFF.

The chain combines TRBV27 with TRBJ2-7, with D uncertain. V was clipped by 5 bases and J by 3 bases, with 20 bases between them. Germline V lookup: CDR1 MNHEY, CDR2 SMNVEV (reference sequence). CDR3 length: 16 amino acids. CDR3 DNA: TGTGCCAGCAGTAAACTGTTAGTTCCCAAAATCTACGAGCAGTACTTC. Translating it yields CASSKLLVPKIYEQYF.